This entry is about one T cell receptor beta chain. Its cognate antigen has yet to be identified. No clone much larger than this one lies a single base away; base qualities are absent. These data belong to a study of blood T cell repertoires in COVID-19 (dated by TCRdb to the early 2020s). For context, the study as a whole: Samples covering the acute and convalescent phases of COVID-19 were provided by collaborators in the United States, Italy and Spain. The material from the prospective study consisted of cDNA or gDNA derived from T cells, B-cell-depleted T cells, or PBMCs. Subjects who had been exposed to COVID-19, were actively infected with it, or had recovered from it provided the deeply sampled blood TCRbeta repertoires that made up the dataset. The repertoires were released in a freely available public database meant as a resource for research on the immune response to SARS-CoV-2. Samples were obtained from the ongoing ImmuneRACE study (first 160 participants) and from approximately 1,200 subjects provided by 6 global collaborators. Sample metadata almost always included a de-identified subject ID, COVID-19 status, age in years and sex. Where available, HLA class I and class II types were obtained from metadata supplied by the sample provider rather than from assay-based typing.

TCRbeta CDR3 regions were amplified from genomic DNA by means of the immunoSEQ Assay, a bias-controlled multiplex PCR. Concerning the study's data processing: The number of nucleated cells in each sample was estimated from the amplification of reference gene primers within the assay. Sequence reads were collapsed and filtered to measure the absolute abundance of every unique TCRbeta CDR3 rearrangement. For each sample, productive Simpson clonality was calculated as the square root of Simpson's diversity index over productive rearrangements. This immuneACCESS table, as held by TCRdb, lists in-frame sequences with V and J called but not all clones. Of the missing ones, under half trace to an unresolved V gene in checked studies; the others have no known cause. Clone size and V and J calls were adopted from that table, with D and trimming inferred from the DNA. The sample profile shows around 230,000 clones; about nine tenths of them were found once. The top ten hold 11% of the sample.

Findings and caveats that apply to the study as a whole: Clinical and demographic metadata were provided uncurated, with the amount varying by source and participant.

One collaborating source in Seattle enrolled patients during active infection and followed them longitudinally through the course of disease. Collaborating institutions collected whole blood in K2EDTA tubes following their own protocols. Collaborator samples were shipped for TCRbeta analysis as frozen whole blood, isolated PBMCs, or DNA extracted from either sample type. Looking up the germline V gene yields CDR1 SNHLY and CDR2 FYNNEI. V and J are trimmed by 5 bases and 2 bases, and the gene matches miss 5 bases of the junction. The CDR3 goes from the cysteine to the phenylalanine over 15 residues. This entry keeps only the CDR3 DNA: 45 bases, framed from base 1.

This sequence originates from a man aged 45 to 65 with COVID-19, enrolled during active disease. Recombination connected TRBV2 to TRBJ2-1; 8 bases in the middle match TRBD1. Sequenced: peripheral blood. Read as DNA, the sequence is TGTGCCAGCAGTAATCCGGGACAGGCCTACAATGAGCAGTTCTTC. Its coded protein is CASSNPGQAYNEQFF.